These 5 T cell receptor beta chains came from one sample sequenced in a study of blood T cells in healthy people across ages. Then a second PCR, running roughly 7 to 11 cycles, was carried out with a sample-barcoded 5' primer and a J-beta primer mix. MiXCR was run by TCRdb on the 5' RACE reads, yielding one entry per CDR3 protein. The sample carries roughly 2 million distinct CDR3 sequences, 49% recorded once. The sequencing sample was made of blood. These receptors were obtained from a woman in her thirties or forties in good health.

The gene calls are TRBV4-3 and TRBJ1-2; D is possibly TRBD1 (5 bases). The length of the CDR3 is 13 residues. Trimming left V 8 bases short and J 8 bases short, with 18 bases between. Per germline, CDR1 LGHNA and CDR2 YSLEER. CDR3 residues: CASGEAGLSGYTF. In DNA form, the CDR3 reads TGCGCCAGCGGTGAGGCAGGGTTATCCGGCTACACCTTC.

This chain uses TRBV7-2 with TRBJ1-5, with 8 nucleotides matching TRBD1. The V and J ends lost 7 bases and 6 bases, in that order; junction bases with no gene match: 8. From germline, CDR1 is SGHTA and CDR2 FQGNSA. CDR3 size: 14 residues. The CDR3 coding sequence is TGTGCCAGCACCCAAGACAGGGGAGCTCAGCCCCAGCATTTT. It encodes CASTQDRGAQPQHF.

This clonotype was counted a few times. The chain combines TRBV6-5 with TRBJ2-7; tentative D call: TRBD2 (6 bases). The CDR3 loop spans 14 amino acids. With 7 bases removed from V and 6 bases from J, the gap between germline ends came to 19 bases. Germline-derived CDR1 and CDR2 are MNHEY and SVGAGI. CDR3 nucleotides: TGTGCCAGCATGCAAGGGGCGGGGTATGGCGAGCAGTACTTC. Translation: CASMQGAGYGEQYF.

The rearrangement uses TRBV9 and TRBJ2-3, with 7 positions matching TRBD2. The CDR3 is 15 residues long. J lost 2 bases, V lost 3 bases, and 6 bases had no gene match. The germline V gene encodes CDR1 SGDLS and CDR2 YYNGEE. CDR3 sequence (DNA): TGTGCCAGCAGCGCCAGCGGGGCCCCCACAGATACGCAGTATTTT. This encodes CASSASGAPTDTQYF.

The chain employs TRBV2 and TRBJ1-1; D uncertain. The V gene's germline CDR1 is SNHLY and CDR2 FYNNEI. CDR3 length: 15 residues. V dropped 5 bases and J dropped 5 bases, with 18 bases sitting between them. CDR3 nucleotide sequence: TGTGCCAGCAGTCAAGACCGGTCCCTTGGGACTGAAGCTTTCTTT. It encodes CASSQDRSLGTEAFF.